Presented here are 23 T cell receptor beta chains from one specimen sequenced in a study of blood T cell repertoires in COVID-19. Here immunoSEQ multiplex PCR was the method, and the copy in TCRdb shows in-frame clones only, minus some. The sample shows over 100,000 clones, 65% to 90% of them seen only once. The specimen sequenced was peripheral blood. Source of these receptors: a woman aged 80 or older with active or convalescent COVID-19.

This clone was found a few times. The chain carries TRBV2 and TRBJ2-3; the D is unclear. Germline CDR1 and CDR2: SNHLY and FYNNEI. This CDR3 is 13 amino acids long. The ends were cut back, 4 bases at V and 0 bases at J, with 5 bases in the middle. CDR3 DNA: TGTGCCAGCAGTGTGAGAAGCACAGATACGCAGTATTTT. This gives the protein CASSVRSTDTQYF.

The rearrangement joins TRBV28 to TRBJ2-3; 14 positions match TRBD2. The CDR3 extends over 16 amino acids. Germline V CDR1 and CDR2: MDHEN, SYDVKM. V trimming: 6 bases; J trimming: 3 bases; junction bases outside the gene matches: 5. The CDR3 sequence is CASSTRTSGRTDTQYF. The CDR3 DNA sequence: TGTGCCAGCAGCACCCGGACTAGCGGGAGGACAGATACGCAGTATTTT.

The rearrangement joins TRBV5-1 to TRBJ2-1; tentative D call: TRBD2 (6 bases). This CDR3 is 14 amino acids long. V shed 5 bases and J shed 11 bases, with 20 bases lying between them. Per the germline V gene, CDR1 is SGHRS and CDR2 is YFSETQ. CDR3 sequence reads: CASRELGGSPKQFF. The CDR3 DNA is TGCGCCAGCAGGGAGTTGGGGGGATCGCCCAAGCAGTTCTTC.

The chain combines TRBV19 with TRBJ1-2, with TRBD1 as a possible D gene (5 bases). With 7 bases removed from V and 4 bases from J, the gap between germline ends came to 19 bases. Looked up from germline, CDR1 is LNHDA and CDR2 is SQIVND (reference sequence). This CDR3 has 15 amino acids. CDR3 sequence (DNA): TGTGCCAGTAAAGGGGAGGGCAACAGCGGCTATGGCTACACCTTC. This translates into CASKGEGNSGYGYTF.

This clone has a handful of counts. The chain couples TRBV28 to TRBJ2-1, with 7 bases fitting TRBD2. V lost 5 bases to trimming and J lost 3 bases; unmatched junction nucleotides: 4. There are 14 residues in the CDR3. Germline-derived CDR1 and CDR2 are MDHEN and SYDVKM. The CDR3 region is CASSTGLYYNEQFF. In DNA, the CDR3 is TGTGCCAGCAGTACGGGACTATACTACAATGAGCAGTTCTTC.

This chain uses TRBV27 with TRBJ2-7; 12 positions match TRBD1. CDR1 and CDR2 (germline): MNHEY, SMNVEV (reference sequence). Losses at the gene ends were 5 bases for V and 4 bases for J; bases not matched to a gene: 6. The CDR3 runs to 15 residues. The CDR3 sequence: CASSPGTGGEYEQYF. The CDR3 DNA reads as TGTGCCAGCAGTCCAGGGACAGGGGGCGAGTACGAGCAGTACTTC.

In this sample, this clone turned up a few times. CDR3: CASSLALGAGTEAFF. CDR3 in DNA: TGCGCCAGCAGCTTGGCCCTCGGGGCGGGGACTGAAGCTTTCTTT. The chain recombines TRBV5-1 with TRBJ1-1, with D possibly being TRBD1 (5 bases). The ends were cut back, 0 bases at V and 5 bases at J, with 14 bases in the middle. The CDR3 length is 15 residues. From germline, CDR1 is SGHRS and CDR2 YFSETQ.

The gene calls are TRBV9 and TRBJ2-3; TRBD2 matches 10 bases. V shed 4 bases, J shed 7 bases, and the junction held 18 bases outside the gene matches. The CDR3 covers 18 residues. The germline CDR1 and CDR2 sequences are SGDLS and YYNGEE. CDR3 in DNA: TGTGCCAGCAGCCACCACAGGTCCGCTAGCGGGAGCGGGAATACGCAGTATTTT. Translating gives CASSHHRSASGSGNTQYF.

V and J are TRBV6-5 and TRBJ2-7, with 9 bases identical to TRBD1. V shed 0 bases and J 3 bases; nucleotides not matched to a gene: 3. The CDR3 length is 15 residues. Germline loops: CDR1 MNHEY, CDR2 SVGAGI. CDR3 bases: TGTGCCAGCAGTTACTCGGGGGGACAGGGCTACGAGCAGTACTTC. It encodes CASSYSGGQGYEQYF.

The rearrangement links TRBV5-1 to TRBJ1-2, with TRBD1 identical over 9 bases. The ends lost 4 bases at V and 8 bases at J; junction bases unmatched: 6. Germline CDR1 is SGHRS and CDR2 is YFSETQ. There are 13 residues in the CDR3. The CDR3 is CASSPGQGGGYTF. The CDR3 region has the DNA TGCGCCAGCAGCCCGGGACAGGGAGGGGGCTACACCTTC.

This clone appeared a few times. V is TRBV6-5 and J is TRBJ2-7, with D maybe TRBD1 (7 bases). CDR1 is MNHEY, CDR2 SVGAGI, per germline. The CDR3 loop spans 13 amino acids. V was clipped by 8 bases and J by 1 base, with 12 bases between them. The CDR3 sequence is CASDAGQSYEQYF. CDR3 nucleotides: TGTGCCAGCGATGCGGGACAGTCCTACGAGCAGTACTTC.

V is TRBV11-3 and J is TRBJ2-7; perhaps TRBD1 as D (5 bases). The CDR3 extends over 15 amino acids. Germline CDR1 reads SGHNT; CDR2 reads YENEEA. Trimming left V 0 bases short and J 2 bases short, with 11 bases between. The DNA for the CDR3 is TGTGCCAGCAGCTTAGATGTAGGGGCCGCCTACGAGCAGTACTTC. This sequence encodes CASSLDVGAAYEQYF. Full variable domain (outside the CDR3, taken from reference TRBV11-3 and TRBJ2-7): EAGVVQSPRYKIIEKKQPVAFWCNPISGHNTLYWYLQNLGQGPELLIRYENEEAVDDSQLPKDRFSAERLKGVDSTLKIQPAELGDSAVYLCASSLDVGAAYEQYFGPGTRLTVT.

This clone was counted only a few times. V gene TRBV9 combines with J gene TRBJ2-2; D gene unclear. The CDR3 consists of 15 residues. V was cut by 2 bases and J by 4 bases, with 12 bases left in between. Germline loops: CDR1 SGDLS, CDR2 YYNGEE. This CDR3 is CASSVAPRPTGELFF. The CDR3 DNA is TGTGCCAGCAGCGTCGCGCCTAGACCCACCGGGGAGCTGTTTTTT. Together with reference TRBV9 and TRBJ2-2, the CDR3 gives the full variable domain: DSGVTQTPKHLITATGQRVTLRCSPRSGDLSVYWYQQSLDQGLQFLIQYYNGEERAKGNILERFSAQQFPDLHSELNLSSLELGDSALYFCASSVAPRPTGELFFGEGSRLTVL.

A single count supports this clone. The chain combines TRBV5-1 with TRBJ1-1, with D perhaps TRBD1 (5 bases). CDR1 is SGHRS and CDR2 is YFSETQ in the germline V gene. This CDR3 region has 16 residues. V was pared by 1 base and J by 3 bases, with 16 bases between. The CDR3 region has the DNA TGCGCCAGCAGCTTGCCCCAACAGGTCCTTTACACTGAAGCTTTCTTT. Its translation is CASSLPQQVLYTEAFF. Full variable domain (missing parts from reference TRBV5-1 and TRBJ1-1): KAGVTQTPRYLIKTRGQQVTLSCSPISGHRSVSWYQQTPGQGLQFLFEYFSETQRNKGNFPGRFSGRQFSNSRSEMNVSTLELGDSALYLCASSLPQQVLYTEAFFGQGTRLTVV.

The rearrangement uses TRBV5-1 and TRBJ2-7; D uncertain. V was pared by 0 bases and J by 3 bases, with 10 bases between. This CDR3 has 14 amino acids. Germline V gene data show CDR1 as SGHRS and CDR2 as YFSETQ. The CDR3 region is CASSLGVQVYEQYF. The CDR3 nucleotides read TGCGCCAGCAGCTTGGGGGTCCAGGTCTACGAGCAGTACTTC.

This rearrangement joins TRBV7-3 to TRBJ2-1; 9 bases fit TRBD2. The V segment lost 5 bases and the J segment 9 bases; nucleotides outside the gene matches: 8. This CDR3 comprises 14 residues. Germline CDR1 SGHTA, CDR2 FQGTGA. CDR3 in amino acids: CASSLNSGSREQFF. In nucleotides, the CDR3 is TGTGCCAGCAGCCTGAATAGCGGGAGTCGTGAGCAGTTCTTC. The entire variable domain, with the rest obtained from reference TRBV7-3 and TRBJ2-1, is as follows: GAGVSQTPSNKVTEKGKYVELRCDPISGHTALYWYRQSLGQGPEFLIYFQGTGAADDSGLPNDRFFAVRPEGSVSTLKIQRTERGDSAVYLCASSLNSGSREQFFGPGTRLTVL.

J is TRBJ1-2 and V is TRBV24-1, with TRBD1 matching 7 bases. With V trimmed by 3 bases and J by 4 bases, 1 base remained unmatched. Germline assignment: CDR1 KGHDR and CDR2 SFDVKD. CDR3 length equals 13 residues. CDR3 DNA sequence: TGTGCCACCAGTGATGGGACAGTCTATGGCTACACCTTC. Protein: CATSDGTVYGYTF.

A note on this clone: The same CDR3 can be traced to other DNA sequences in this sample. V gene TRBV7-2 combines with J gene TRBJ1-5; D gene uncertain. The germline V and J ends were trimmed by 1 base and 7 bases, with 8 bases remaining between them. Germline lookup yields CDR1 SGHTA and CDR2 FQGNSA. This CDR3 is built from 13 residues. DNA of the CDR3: TGTGCCAGCAGCTTAGATTTGGGCCAGCCCCAGCATTTT. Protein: CASSLDLGQPQHF.

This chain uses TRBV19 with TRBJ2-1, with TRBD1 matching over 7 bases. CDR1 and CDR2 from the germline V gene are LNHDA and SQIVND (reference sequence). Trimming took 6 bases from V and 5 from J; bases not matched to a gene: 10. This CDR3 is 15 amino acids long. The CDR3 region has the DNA TGTGCCAGTAGATACCGGGACAGCAACAACAATGAGCAGTTCTTC. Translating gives CASRYRDSNNNEQFF.

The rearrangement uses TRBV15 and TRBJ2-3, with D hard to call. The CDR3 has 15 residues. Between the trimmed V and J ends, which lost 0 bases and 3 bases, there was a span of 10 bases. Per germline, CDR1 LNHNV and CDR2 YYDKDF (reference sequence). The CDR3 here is CATSRESPGTDTQYF. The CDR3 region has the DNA TGTGCCACCAGCAGAGAATCCCCCGGGACAGATACGCAGTATTTT.

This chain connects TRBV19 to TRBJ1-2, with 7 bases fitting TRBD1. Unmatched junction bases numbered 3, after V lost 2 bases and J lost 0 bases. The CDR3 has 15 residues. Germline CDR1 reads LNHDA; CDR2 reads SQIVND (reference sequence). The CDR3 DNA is TGTGCCAGTAGTATAATGGGACAGTCTAACTATGGCTACACCTTC. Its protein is CASSIMGQSNYGYTF. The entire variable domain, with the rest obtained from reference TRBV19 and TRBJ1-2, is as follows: DGGITQSPKYLFRKEGQNVTLSCEQNLNHDAMYWYRQDPGQGLRLIYYSQIVNDFQKGDIAEGYSVSREKKESFPLTVTSAQKNPTAFYLCASSIMGQSNYGYTFGSGTRLTVV.

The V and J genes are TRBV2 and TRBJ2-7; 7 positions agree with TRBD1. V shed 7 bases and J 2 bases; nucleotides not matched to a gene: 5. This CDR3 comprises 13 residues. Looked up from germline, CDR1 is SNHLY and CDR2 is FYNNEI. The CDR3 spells CASKQGTPYEQYF. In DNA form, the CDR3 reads TGTGCCAGCAAACAGGGGACCCCCTACGAGCAGTACTTC.

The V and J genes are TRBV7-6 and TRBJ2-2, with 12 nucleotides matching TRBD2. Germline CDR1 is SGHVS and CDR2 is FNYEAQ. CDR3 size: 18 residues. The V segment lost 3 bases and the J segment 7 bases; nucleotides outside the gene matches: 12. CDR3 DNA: TGTGCCAGCAGCTTCAGGGGTTGGACTAGCGGGACGGACGGGGAGCTGTTTTTT. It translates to CASSFRGWTSGTDGELFF.